The rows below give T cell receptor beta chains drawn from one sample of a study of T cell responses to AZD1222 COVID-19 vaccine. Only in-frame clones appear in the TCRdb table, and some are missing; sequencing was by immunoSEQ multiplex PCR. Of some 280,000 clones in the sample, about 94% are singletons; the top ten hold less than 0.6%. The sequenced sample was peripheral blood, obtained 28 days after the second AZD1222 dose. These receptors all come from an adult who received the AZD1222 COVID-19 vaccine. CDR3s include the opening cysteine and the closing phenylalanine or tryptophan. The D gene is left open where the match is weak. Size is stated for part of the rows, as once, few or many counts, or as a class when the clone is expanded.

j_gene: TRBJ2-5
v_gene: TRBV7-2
d_gene: -
abundance: -
CDR3nt: TGTGCCAGCAGCTTCTCCCAAGAGACCCAGTACTTC
CDR3aa: CASSFSQETQYF

j_gene: TRBJ2-1
v_gene: TRBV5-1
d_gene: TRBD2
abundance: -
CDR3nt: TGCGCCAGCAGCTCGCCTAGCGGGAGGGCCCTTTTAGACAATGAGCAGTTCTTC
CDR3aa: CASSSPSGRALLDNEQFF

j_gene: TRBJ2-7
v_gene: TRBV9
d_gene: -
abundance: once
CDR3nt: TGTGCCAGCAGCGTAGGATCGCCGGTTGGTCACGAGCAGTACTTC
CDR3aa: CASSVGSPVGHEQYF

j_gene: TRBJ1-2
v_gene: TRBV28
d_gene: -
abundance: -
CDR3nt: TGTGCCAGCAGCTTCGGCCAGATCTATGGCTACACCTTC
CDR3aa: CASSFGQIYGYTF

j_gene: TRBJ1-5
v_gene: TRBV20-1
d_gene: -
abundance: -
CDR3nt: TGCAGCCGCCACATTCGGCCCCAGCATTTT
CDR3aa: CSRHIRPQHF

j_gene: TRBJ1-3
v_gene: TRBV7-9
d_gene: -
abundance: few
CDR3nt: TGTGCCAGCACAAGGACCGGGAACACCATATATTTT
CDR3aa: CASTRTGNTIYF

j_gene: TRBJ2-7
v_gene: TRBV28
d_gene: -
abundance: -
CDR3nt: TGTGCCAGCAGTTTGTCCGGGTCCCAATACGAGCAGTACTTC
CDR3aa: CASSLSGSQYEQYF

j_gene: TRBJ2-1
v_gene: TRBV5-1
d_gene: TRBD2
abundance: -
CDR3nt: TGCGCCAGCAGCCCGGGACTAGCGGGTCCTACCTACAATGAGCAGTTCTTC
CDR3aa: CASSPGLAGPTYNEQFF

j_gene: TRBJ2-1
v_gene: TRBV11-3
d_gene: TRBD1
abundance: once
CDR3nt: TGTGCCAGCTCGGGGAACCCGGGACAGCCTAATGAGCAGTTCTTC
CDR3aa: CASSGNPGQPNEQFF

j_gene: TRBJ2-3
v_gene: TRBV5-4
d_gene: TRBD2
abundance: once
CDR3nt: TGTGCCAGCAGCTTGCGACTAGCGGGTAGAGATACGCAGTATTTT
CDR3aa: CASSLRLAGRDTQYF

j_gene: TRBJ2-7
v_gene: TRBV19
d_gene: -
abundance: -
CDR3nt: TGTGCCAGTAGTTTCCTACCAGGCTACGAGCAGTACTTC
CDR3aa: CASSFLPGYEQYF

j_gene: TRBJ1-5
v_gene: TRBV3-1/TRBV3-2
d_gene: -
abundance: -
CDR3nt: TGTGCCAGCATCGCACCCCCGGGTCAGCCCCAGCATTTT
CDR3aa: CASIAPPGQPQHF

j_gene: TRBJ1-4
v_gene: TRBV5-5
d_gene: -
abundance: few
CDR3nt: TGTGCCAGCAGCTTTGGACGGACTAATGAAAAACTGTTTTTT
CDR3aa: CASSFGRTNEKLFF

j_gene: TRBJ1-5
v_gene: TRBV5-6
d_gene: -
abundance: -
CDR3nt: TGTGCCAGCAGCATCGGACCGATCAATCAGCCCCAGCATTTT
CDR3aa: CASSIGPINQPQHF

j_gene: TRBJ2-3
v_gene: TRBV6-1
d_gene: TRBD2
abundance: -
CDR3nt: TGTGCCAGCAGTGCCGGGGTAGCGGGGGGCGCGGATACGCAGTATTTT
CDR3aa: CASSAGVAGGADTQYF

j_gene: TRBJ1-2
v_gene: TRBV6-1
d_gene: -
abundance: -
CDR3nt: TGTGCCAGCAGTGAAGGGACGGACCGCTATGGCTACACCTTC
CDR3aa: CASSEGTDRYGYTF

j_gene: TRBJ2-2
v_gene: TRBV9
d_gene: -
abundance: -
CDR3nt: TGTGCCAGCAGCGTAGGCGGCGGAAATCTGAACACCGGGGAGCTGTTTTTT
CDR3aa: CASSVGGGNLNTGELFF

j_gene: TRBJ1-5
v_gene: TRBV19
d_gene: TRBD1
abundance: once
CDR3nt: TGTGCCAGTAGTATAGTAGCGACAGGGGGCAGTAATCAGCCCCAGCATTTT
CDR3aa: CASSIVATGGSNQPQHF

j_gene: TRBJ1-2
v_gene: TRBV20-1
d_gene: -
abundance: -
CDR3nt: TGCAGTACCCCAGGGATCCATGGCTACACCTTC
CDR3aa: CSTPGIHGYTF

j_gene: TRBJ1-5
v_gene: TRBV27
d_gene: -
abundance: -
CDR3nt: TGTGCCAGCAGTAATCGGCCGGGGAGCAATCAGCCCCAGCATTTT
CDR3aa: CASSNRPGSNQPQHF

j_gene: TRBJ2-3
v_gene: TRBV7-9
d_gene: -
abundance: -
CDR3nt: TGTGCCAGCAGCTTAGGGAGGACTAGCACAGATACGCAGTATTTT
CDR3aa: CASSLGRTSTDTQYF

j_gene: TRBJ2-7
v_gene: TRBV28
d_gene: -
abundance: -
CDR3nt: TGTGCCAGCAGTTTTACGGACGGGCCCTACGAGCAGTACTTC
CDR3aa: CASSFTDGPYEQYF

j_gene: TRBJ2-5
v_gene: TRBV29-1
d_gene: -
abundance: -
CDR3nt: TGCAGCGTTGTTGGGGGAGAAGAGACCCAGTACTTC
CDR3aa: CSVVGGEETQYF

j_gene: TRBJ2-7
v_gene: TRBV28
d_gene: -
abundance: -
CDR3nt: TGTGCCAGCAGTTTCACAGTCTACGAGCAGTACTTC
CDR3aa: CASSFTVYEQYF

j_gene: TRBJ1-2
v_gene: TRBV9
d_gene: TRBD1
abundance: -
CDR3nt: TGTGCCAGCTCCCCGGGACAGCATAACTATGGCTACACCTTC
CDR3aa: CASSPGQHNYGYTF

j_gene: TRBJ2-2
v_gene: TRBV4-1
d_gene: -
abundance: -
CDR3nt: TGCGCCAGCAGCCGGAACCTAATCCGGGAGTTAGACACCGGGGAGCTGTTTTTT
CDR3aa: CASSRNLIRELDTGELFF

j_gene: TRBJ2-3
v_gene: TRBV4-2
d_gene: -
abundance: once
CDR3nt: TGTGCCAGCAGCAACCTGGGACTAGATACGCAGTATTTT
CDR3aa: CASSNLGLDTQYF

j_gene: TRBJ2-3
v_gene: TRBV9
d_gene: -
abundance: -
CDR3nt: TGTGCCAGCAGCTTAAGCTGGGGTGATACGCAGTATTTT
CDR3aa: CASSLSWGDTQYF

j_gene: TRBJ1-4
v_gene: TRBV7-2
d_gene: -
abundance: -
CDR3nt: TGTGCCAGCAGCTCCATGGCAACTAATGAAAAACTGTTTTTT
CDR3aa: CASSSMATNEKLFF

j_gene: TRBJ1-4
v_gene: TRBV3-1/TRBV3-2
d_gene: TRBD1
abundance: -
CDR3nt: TGTGCCAGCAGCCCGCCCACAGGGGGCCTGAATGAAAAACTGTTTTTT
CDR3aa: CASSPPTGGLNEKLFF

j_gene: TRBJ1-2
v_gene: TRBV5-5
d_gene: -
abundance: -
CDR3nt: TGTGCCAGCAGCTTGCCCGGACAGCCAAACTATGGCTACACCTTC
CDR3aa: CASSLPGQPNYGYTF

j_gene: TRBJ1-3
v_gene: TRBV7-9
d_gene: TRBD1
abundance: -
CDR3nt: TGTGCCAGCAGCTTAACACACAAGGACAGGGTCTCTGGAAACACCATATATTTT
CDR3aa: CASSLTHKDRVSGNTIYF